This TCR beta chain comes out of a study of spatial heterogeneity in lung cancer. Study-level findings and limits: The study found that expanded intratumoral alpha and beta TCR counts tracked tumor mutation counts.

Time point noted: sample taken at primary tumor resection. Via MiXCR, TCRdb re-called the 5' RACE reads, giving one row per CDR3 protein. The sample consists of over 2,500 distinct CDR3 sequences, under 3.5% of them appearing once. This clonotype was counted at least ten times. Its antigen is undetermined. Trimming pared 3 bases from V and 6 bases from J, leaving 10 bases between. This CDR3 is built from 13 residues. In germline, CDR1 is MNHNS, CDR2 SASEGT. This rearrangement joins TRBV6-1 to TRBJ2-3; no reliable D call. The source is a male donor with early-stage non-small cell lung cancer. Sequencing used lung tumor tissue, obtained at surgery. The CDR3 DNA is TGTGCCAGCAGTGATTCGGTCTGGGATACGCAGTATTTT. Translated: CASSDSVWDTQYF.